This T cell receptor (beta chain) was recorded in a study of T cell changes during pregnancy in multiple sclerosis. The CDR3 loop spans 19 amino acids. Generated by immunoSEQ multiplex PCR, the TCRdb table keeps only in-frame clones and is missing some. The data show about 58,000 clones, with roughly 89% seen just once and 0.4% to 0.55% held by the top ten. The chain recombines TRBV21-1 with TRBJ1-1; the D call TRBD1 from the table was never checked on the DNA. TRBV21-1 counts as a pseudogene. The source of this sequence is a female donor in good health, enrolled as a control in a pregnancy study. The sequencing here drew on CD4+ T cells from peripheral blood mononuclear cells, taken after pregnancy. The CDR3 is CATKNRDRVLVRGHLEAFF. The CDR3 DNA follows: TGTGCCACCAAAAACCGGGACAGGGTTTTAGTAAGGGGACACTTGGAAGCTTTCTTT.